What follows is one T cell receptor beta chain and its context. The sample is drawn from a study of technical replicates of blood from a few donors. CDR1 is LNHNV and CDR2 is YYDKDF in the germline V gene (reference sequence). After removal of 3 bases from V and 0 bases from J, the junction contained 24 bases not matched to a gene. The CDR3 has 24 amino acids. Clones were sequenced by immunoSEQ multiplex PCR, and TCRdb holds only the in-frame ones, with some missing. The top ten clones hold about 0.26% of a sample with about 73,000 clones, 93% of them seen once. J is TRBJ2-5 and V is TRBV15; 14 bases are a match to TRBD2. Input material: T cells isolated from PBMCs. This clonotype originated in a human donor in good health. The CDR3 spells CATSSPEGVAPGTSGSWYQETQYF. CDR3 sequence (DNA): TGTGCCACCAGCAGCCCGGAGGGGGTGGCCCCAGGGACTAGCGGGAGTTGGTACCAAGAGACCCAGTACTTC.